These 30 T cell receptor beta chains share one sample of origin, sequenced in a study of cytomegalovirus exposure and HLA in healthy donors. Vbeta (60) and Jbeta (13) primers were used in the PCR. Profiling relied on immunoSEQ multiplex PCR, and the TCRdb table lists in-frame clones only, not all of them. There are over 90,000 clones in the sample; roughly 73% occur only once, and under 4.5% lies in the top ten. The sequenced material came from PBMCs. The receptors originated from a man aged 40-55 years in good health and CMV-seronegative.

The J gene is TRBJ1-1, the V gene TRBV5-1; unclear D gene. Trimming cost V 0 bases and J 3 bases, with 6 bases left between them. Germline lookup yields CDR1 SGHRS and CDR2 YFSETQ. This CDR3 has 13 amino acids. The CDR3 is CASSLVQHTEAFF. Here the CDR3 DNA reads TGCGCCAGCAGCTTGGTACAGCACACTGAAGCTTTCTTT.

The rearrangement joins TRBV7-9 to TRBJ1-1, with TRBD1 identical over 10 bases. J gave up 3 bases and V 5 bases, and 15 bases lay outside the gene matches. The CDR3 runs to 18 residues. Per the germline V gene, CDR1 is SEHNR and CDR2 is FQNEAQ (reference sequence). As DNA, the CDR3 is TGTGCCAGCAGCAAGACGCCTGAATGGACAGGGGGTGACACTGAAGCTTTCTTT. Translating gives CASSKTPEWTGGDTEAFF. Variable domain in full (rest from reference TRBV7-9 and TRBJ1-1): DTGVSQNPRHKITKRGQNVTFRCDPISEHNRLYWYRQTLGQGPEFLTYFQNEAQLEKSRLLSDRFSAERPKGSFSTLEIQRTEQGDSAMYLCASSKTPEWTGGDTEAFFGQGTRLTVV.

This clone showed up just a few times. The rearrangement joins TRBV5-8 to TRBJ2-7; D might be TRBD1 (6 bases). The V and J ends lost 4 bases and 4 bases respectively, with 9 bases between them. The CDR3 consists of 12 residues. Germline CDR1 is SGHTS and CDR2 is YDEGEE. The DNA for the CDR3 is TGTGCCAGCAGCCCAGGACAGTACGAGCAGTACTTC. Residues: CASSPGQYEQYF.

This clone appeared once. This chain uses TRBV7-9 with TRBJ1-1; D is undetermined. In germline, CDR1 is SEHNR, CDR2 FQNEAQ (reference sequence). Deletions cut 5 bases from V and 1 base from J, with 14 bases between. The CDR3 sequence is 15 residues long. CDR3 sequence: CASSPTLGENTEAFF. For the CDR3, the DNA is TGTGCCAGCAGCCCCACCCTGGGAGAGAACACTGAAGCTTTCTTT.

The V gene is TRBV27, the J gene TRBJ2-1; D not certain. V was trimmed by 5 bases and J by 3 bases, leaving 8 bases between them. The CDR3 loop spans 13 amino acids. Per the germline V gene, CDR1 is MNHEY and CDR2 is SMNVEV (reference sequence). The CDR3 region is CASSADNYNEQFF. The CDR3 bases are TGTGCCAGCAGTGCTGACAACTACAATGAGCAGTTCTTC.

The rearrangement links TRBV5-1 to TRBJ1-2; D not resolved. CDR1 SGHRS and CDR2 YFSETQ come from the germline V gene. The CDR3 is 17 amino acids. With 0 bases removed from V and 0 bases from J, the gap between germline ends came to 15 bases. In DNA, the CDR3 is TGCGCCAGCAGCTTGGTTGGGTGGGCCGATTCTAACTATGGCTACACCTTC. Residues: CASSLVGWADSNYGYTF.

This rearrangement joins TRBV4-2 to TRBJ1-1, with D possibly being TRBD1 (5 bases). This CDR3 is built from 14 residues. Per germline, CDR1 LGHNA and CDR2 YNFKEQ. V shed 4 bases and J shed 5 bases, with 14 bases lying between them. CDR3 sequence: CASSPRVMETEAFF. The CDR3 coding sequence is TGTGCCAGCAGCCCCAGGGTAATGGAAACTGAAGCTTTCTTT.

J is TRBJ1-2 and V is TRBV7-2, with TRBD1 matching 8 bases. The CDR3 runs 14 residues. Trimming at V came to 5 bases and at J to 9 bases, leaving 11 bases not matched to a gene. Germline CDR1 is SGHTA and CDR2 is FQGNSA. This chain's CDR3 is CASSPPDRGRSYTF. In DNA form, the CDR3 reads TGTGCCAGCAGCCCCCCAGACAGGGGTAGGAGCTACACCTTC.

The chain uses TRBV13 and TRBJ2-2, with 12 bases matching TRBD2. The CDR3 loop spans 16 amino acids. Per germline, CDR1 PRHDT and CDR2 FYEKMQ (reference sequence). The J segment lost 3 bases and the V segment lost 4 bases, leaving 3 bases of the junction unmatched. DNA of the CDR3: TGTGCCAGCAGCTATGGACTAGCGGGGTACACCGGGGAGCTGTTTTTT. It codes for CASSYGLAGYTGELFF.

The V and J genes are TRBV7-9 and TRBJ1-2; 7 bases line up with TRBD1. The CDR3 length is 13 residues. V was clipped by 1 base and J by 12 bases; unmatched bases: 8. Germline V gene lookup returns CDR1 SEHNR and CDR2 FQNEAQ (reference sequence). This CDR3 is CASSLVYTGDDTF. CDR3 sequence (DNA): TGTGCCAGCAGCTTAGTCTATACAGGGGACGACACCTTC.

The chain has TRBV11-2 and TRBJ1-1, with D perhaps TRBD1 (5 bases). Trimming removed 0 bases from V and 6 bases from J, with 8 bases in between. Germline V gene sequence: CDR1 SGHAT, CDR2 FQNNGV. The CDR3 extends over 13 amino acids. CDR3 protein: CASSLDIGAEAFF. The CDR3 bases are TGTGCCAGCAGCTTAGATATAGGGGCTGAAGCTTTCTTT.

This clone has just a few counts. The chain employs TRBV6-1 and TRBJ1-2; no firm D call. V lost 1 base to trimming and J lost 4 bases, with 7 bases between them. There are 13 residues in the CDR3. Germline assignment: CDR1 MNHNS and CDR2 SASEGT. CDR3 loop: CASSEGEPYGYTF. CDR3 nucleotides: TGTGCCAGCAGTGAAGGGGAGCCCTATGGCTACACCTTC.

This chain joins TRBV5-4 and TRBJ2-3; no definite D call. CDR1 SGHNT and CDR2 YYREEE come from the germline V gene (reference sequence). V lost 4 bases and J lost 2, with 17 bases in between. The CDR3 contains 16 residues. The CDR3 loop is CASSVRLAPDTDTQYF. DNA for the CDR3: TGTGCCAGCAGCGTACGACTGGCCCCCGACACAGATACGCAGTATTTT.

J is TRBJ2-3 and V is TRBV13; TRBD2 matches 7 bases. V was clipped by 3 bases and J by 3 bases; unmatched bases: 9. Germline values: CDR1 PRHDT, CDR2 FYEKMQ (reference sequence). The CDR3 spans 16 residues. CDR3 DNA: TGTGCCAGCAGCTTCTACACGGCGGGGGTAACAGATACGCAGTATTTT. It yields the protein CASSFYTAGVTDTQYF. The full variable domain, rest sourced from reference TRBV13 and TRBJ2-3, is AAGVIQSPRHLIKEKRETATLKCYPIPRHDTVYWYQQGPGQDPQFLISFYEKMQSDKGSIPDRFSAQQFSDYHSELNMSSLELGDSALYFCASSFYTAGVTDTQYFGPGTRLTVL.

Regarding this clone: Other DNA sequences in this sample translate to the same CDR3. The V call is TRBV27, the J call TRBJ2-7; unclear D gene. V shed 5 bases and J shed 0 bases, with 5 bases lying between them. The CDR3 extends over 12 amino acids. Germline CDR1 reads MNHEY; CDR2 reads SMNVEV (reference sequence). Here the CDR3 reads CASSPGSYEQYF. The CDR3 DNA is TGTGCCAGCAGTCCCGGCTCCTACGAGCAGTACTTC.

The chain couples TRBV7-9 to TRBJ1-1, with D maybe TRBD1 (6 bases). The germline gives CDR1 SEHNR, CDR2 FQNEAQ (reference sequence). This CDR3 region has 14 residues. V was cut by 5 bases and J by 3 bases, with 13 bases left in between. Here the CDR3 DNA reads TGTGCCAGCAGCAATCAGGGGACATACACTGAAGCTTTCTTT. Translation: CASSNQGTYTEAFF.

This sequence joins TRBV18 and TRBJ2-7; D ambiguous. V was shortened by 3 bases and J by 4 bases, with 7 bases between the two germline ends. CDR1 is KGHSH, CDR2 LQKENI, per germline. The CDR3 spans 12 residues. The CDR3 bases are TGTGCCAGCTCACCTGAACGGTACGAGCAGTACTTC. It specifies CASSPERYEQYF.

The DNA of the CDR3 is TGTGCCAGCAGCGTAGCGGCAGGGAGGGACACTGAAGCTTTCTTT. Residues: CASSVAAGRDTEAFF. J is TRBJ1-1 and V is TRBV9, with D maybe TRBD1 (5 bases). This CDR3 has 15 residues. V lost 0 bases, J lost 3 bases, and 12 bases lay in between. Germline lookup yields CDR1 SGDLS and CDR2 YYNGEE.

The CDR3 DNA sequence: TGTGCCAGCAGACCCAGGGGAACCGGGGAGCTGTTTTTT. Amino acid sequence: CASRPRGTGELFF. The V and J genes are TRBV6-5 and TRBJ2-2; D is perhaps TRBD1 (6 bases). V was shortened by 6 bases and J by 5 bases, with 10 bases between the two germline ends. The CDR3 has 13 amino acids. CDR1 is MNHEY, CDR2 SVGAGI, per germline.

This chain connects TRBV15 to TRBJ2-1; 9 nucleotides agree with TRBD2. CDR1 and CDR2 (germline): LNHNV, YYDKDF (reference sequence). V dropped 5 bases and J dropped 4; count of bases not matched to a gene: 12. The CDR3 extends over 17 amino acids. CDR3 bases: TGTGCCACCAGCGGTCCTAGCGGGGCGTTCTTTTACAATGAGCAGTTCTTC. Translated, it gives CATSGPSGAFFYNEQFF.

V usage is TRBV15 and J usage is TRBJ1-6; weak D call: TRBD1 (6 bases). CDR3 size: 12 residues. The V end was cut by 11 bases, the J end by 10 bases, with 15 bases between. Germline V gene lookup returns CDR1 LNHNV and CDR2 YYDKDF (reference sequence). The CDR3 here is CAAQGIGSPLHF. Here the CDR3 DNA reads TGTGCCGCTCAGGGGATAGGATCACCCCTCCACTTT.

Remarks on this clone: Because the CDR3 is missing its conserved closing phenylalanine or tryptophan, this is likely a read error. V and J are TRBV5-6 and TRBJ1-5, with TRBD1 matching 7 bases. V shed 2 bases and J 3 bases; nucleotides not matched to a gene: 5. This CDR3 region has 15 residues. Germline V gene data show CDR1 as SGHDT and CDR2 as YYEEEE. The CDR3 nucleotides are TGTGCCAGCAGCTTTGGACAGGACCCCAATCAGCCCCAGCATGTT. Translated: CASSFGQDPNQPQHV.

The rearrangement links TRBV5-8 to TRBJ1-2; a possible D gene is TRBD1 (5 bases). Germline V gene sequence: CDR1 SGHTS, CDR2 YDEGEE. The CDR3 has 13 residues. Trimming cost V 0 bases and J 8 bases, with 11 bases left between them. The CDR3 DNA reads as TGTGCCAGCAGCTTGGCAAGGGGCCCGGGCTACACCTTC. Protein sequence: CASSLARGPGYTF.

This clone has a handful of counts. J is TRBJ2-7 and V is TRBV5-1; 7 nucleotides align to TRBD2. J gave up 2 bases and V 4 bases, and 12 bases lay outside the gene matches. CDR3 length equals 16 residues. Germline assignment: CDR1 SGHRS and CDR2 YFSETQ. The CDR3 DNA follows: TGCGCCAGCAGCCAAACCTCCCGCCGGGGGGCCTACGAGCAGTACTTC. Translation gives CASSQTSRRGAYEQYF.

This chain uses TRBV19 with TRBJ2-3; 8 bases are shared with TRBD2. This CDR3 has 16 amino acids. CDR1 and CDR2 from the germline V gene are LNHDA and SQIVND (reference sequence). Trimming removed 3 bases from V and 4 bases from J; junction bases left unmatched: 9. The CDR3 nucleotides read TGTGCCAGTAGTATGCTTAGCGGGGAAGTAGCAGATACGCAGTATTTT. Amino acid sequence: CASSMLSGEVADTQYF.

There are a few counts of this clone. The chain combines TRBV7-2 with TRBJ1-4, with D maybe TRBD1 (6 bases). Trimming removed 2 bases at V and 2 bases at J, with 9 bases between. Per germline, CDR1 SGHTA and CDR2 FQGNSA. The CDR3 consists of 15 residues. CDR3 bases: TGTGCCAGCAGCTTAACCCAGGGGACTAATGAAAAACTGTTTTTT. The encoded protein is CASSLTQGTNEKLFF. The full variable domain, rest sourced from reference TRBV7-2 and TRBJ1-4, is GAGVSQSPSNKVTEKGKDVELRCDPISGHTALYWYRQSLGQGLEFLIYFQGNSAPDKSGLPSDRFSAERTGGSVSTLTIQRTQQEDSAVYLCASSLTQGTNEKLFFGSGTQLSVL.

This clone was seen a handful of times. The rearrangement links TRBV6-6 to TRBJ2-7, with TRBD1 matching 9 bases. The trim removed 8 bases at V and 5 bases at J, leaving 4 bases unmatched. The CDR3 loop spans 12 amino acids. Germline V gene lookup returns CDR1 MNHNY and CDR2 SVGAGI (reference sequence). The CDR3 nucleotides read TGTGCCAGCTCTTGGACAGGGGACGAGCAGTACTTC. It encodes CASSWTGDEQYF.

The gene calls are TRBV18 and TRBJ2-7, with TRBD2 identical over 7 bases. The CDR3 runs to 15 residues. The J segment lost 3 bases and the V segment lost 3 bases, leaving 8 bases of the junction unmatched. Per the germline V gene, CDR1 is KGHSH and CDR2 is LQKENI. DNA of the CDR3: TGTGCCAGCTCACCTGATCCCCGCGGGGGCTACGAGCAGTACTTC. Its translation: CASSPDPRGGYEQYF.

The chain is built from TRBV6-1 and TRBJ1-2; D is perhaps TRBD1 (5 bases). The germline V gene encodes CDR1 MNHNS and CDR2 SASEGT. The CDR3 is 16 residues long. V was shortened by 4 bases and J by 4 bases, with 19 bases between the two germline ends. The CDR3 loop is CASSGAGTFSVYGYTF. The DNA for the CDR3 is TGTGCCAGCAGTGGAGCCGGGACTTTTTCCGTCTATGGCTACACCTTC.

This rearrangement joins TRBV6-1 to TRBJ2-7; 9 bases are shared with TRBD1. The V and J ends lost 9 bases and 3 bases, in that order; junction bases with no gene match: 6. Looked up from germline, CDR1 is MNHNS and CDR2 is SASEGT. The length of the CDR3 is 13 residues. The DNA for the CDR3 is TGTGCCAGTGATAAGACAGGGGGCTACGAGCAGTACTTC. It specifies CASDKTGGYEQYF.